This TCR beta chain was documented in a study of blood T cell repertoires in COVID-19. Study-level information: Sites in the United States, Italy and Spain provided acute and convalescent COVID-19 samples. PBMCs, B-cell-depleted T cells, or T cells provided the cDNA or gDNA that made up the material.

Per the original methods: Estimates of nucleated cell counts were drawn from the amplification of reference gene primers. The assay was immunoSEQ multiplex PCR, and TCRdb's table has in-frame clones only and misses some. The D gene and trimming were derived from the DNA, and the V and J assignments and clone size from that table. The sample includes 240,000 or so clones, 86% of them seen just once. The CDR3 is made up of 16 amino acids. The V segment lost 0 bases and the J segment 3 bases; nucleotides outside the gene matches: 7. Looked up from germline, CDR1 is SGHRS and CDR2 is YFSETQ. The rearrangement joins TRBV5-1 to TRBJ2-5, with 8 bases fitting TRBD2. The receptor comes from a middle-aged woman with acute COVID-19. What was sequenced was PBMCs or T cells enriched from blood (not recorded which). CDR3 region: CASSLVPAGGEETQYF. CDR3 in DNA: TGCGCCAGCAGCTTGGTTCCGGCGGGAGGTGAAGAGACCCAGTACTTC.